The sequence of this TCR beta chain was determined in a study of cytomegalovirus exposure and HLA in healthy donors. The primer mix had 60 Vbeta and 13 Jbeta primers. Sequencing used immunoSEQ multiplex PCR; TCRdb keeps in-frame clones, though not all of them. The sample has about 150,000 clones, about 75% seen once. Study results and caveats: An analysis was carried out at a later point. It showed that HLA-associated TCR beta chains were more clonally expanded than equally common non-associated chains. Later, TCR association rates were found to vary by HLA locus, highest for DRB1 and lowest for HLA-C. Analyzed later, most CMV-associated TCR beta chains appeared HLA-restricted.

Notes on this clone: No antigen is known for it.

V was clipped by 2 bases and J by 4 bases; unmatched bases: 2. The CDR3 contains 15 residues. From germline, CDR1 is MNHEY and CDR2 SVGAGI. Sequenced input: PBMCs. The sequence was obtained from a man aged 30 to 39 in good health and CMV-seronegative. The chain uses TRBV6-5 and TRBJ2-7, with 13 positions matching TRBD2. The CDR3 sequence is CASSYPTSGRYEQYF. The CDR3 coding sequence is TGTGCCAGCAGTTACCCGACTAGCGGGAGGTACGAGCAGTACTTC.